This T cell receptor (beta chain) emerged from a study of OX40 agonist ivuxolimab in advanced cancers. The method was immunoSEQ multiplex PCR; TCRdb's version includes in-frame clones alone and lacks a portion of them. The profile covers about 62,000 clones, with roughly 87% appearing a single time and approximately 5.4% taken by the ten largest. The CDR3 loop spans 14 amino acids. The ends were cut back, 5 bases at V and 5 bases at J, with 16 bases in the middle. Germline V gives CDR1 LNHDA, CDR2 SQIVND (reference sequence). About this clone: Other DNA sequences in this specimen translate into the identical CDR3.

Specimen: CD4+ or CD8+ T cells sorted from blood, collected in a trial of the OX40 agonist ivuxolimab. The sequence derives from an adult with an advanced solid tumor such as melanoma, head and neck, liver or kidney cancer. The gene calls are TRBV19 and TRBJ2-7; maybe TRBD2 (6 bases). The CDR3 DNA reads TGTGCCAGTAGTCCCGCTAGTGGGAGGAACGAGCAGTACTTC. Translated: CASSPASGRNEQYF.